This is a list of T cell receptor beta chains from one sample in a study of blood T cell repertoires in COVID-19. Assay used: immunoSEQ multiplex PCR; TCRdb lists only in-frame clones, some missing. The sample includes 320,000 or so clones, around 84% of them seen just once. The material sequenced was PBMCs or T cells enriched from blood (not recorded which). The receptor set was obtained from a woman aged 25 to 39 who had been exposed to COVID-19. The conserved cysteine and the conserved F or W are not part of the CDR3 here.

>TRBV15
ATSNLQGAGQPQH
>TRBV18
ASSPKKDNMGQPQH
>TRBV10-3
AISARGTPYGYT
>TRBV6-1
ASSDHLDRPDYGYT
>TRBV7-3
ASRPTGGTGEAF
>TRBV28
ASSSGQVSGNTIY
>TRBV7-8
ASSLDRDRVGDGYT
>TRBV12-3/TRBV12-4
ASSRQGRNTIY
>TRBV29-1
SVGTGGSYEQY
>TRBV9
ASSVDSGGHTYEQY
>TRBV24-1
ATSDLRTSGTNEQF
>TRBV5-6
ASSLVAGGSYEQY
>TRBV7-8
ASRYTLRTGLAGPNEQF
>TRBV19
ASSTSWGQPQH
>TRBV28
ASSLLIGGGDEQF
>TRBV28
ASSAILGTGSGNTIY
>TRBV11-2
ASSPAAGGRETQY
>TRBV12-5
ASGLATPRGQPQH
>TRBV6-1
ASSDLFRNTEAF
>TRBV6-5
ASSYPSGGADTQY
>TRBV6-5
ASSSVQGSWAF
>TRBV7-3
ASSPTGQLQETQY
>TRBV29-1
SVEGVGGKYGYT
>TRBV9
ASSESQGHSEKLF
>TRBV12-5
ASVAGKGTNTEAF
>TRBV5-1
ASSVDREAF
>TRBV12-3/TRBV12-4
ASSLMGAEAF
>TRBV7-3
ASSQNARGANVLT
>TRBV7-3
ASSQDRVDTQY